This T cell receptor (beta chain) emerged from a study of molecular identifiers for immune sequencing clone quantification. CD8+CD4-CCR7+CD45RA+ sorting gave the naive CD8 T cells. The CDR3 has 15 amino acids. Germline CDR1 reads SGHVS; CDR2 reads FQNEAQ. Trimming removed 5 bases from V and 2 bases from J; junction bases left unmatched: 8. It was with previously described methods and listed TCR primers that bulk TCR libraries were made. TCRdb analysed the PCR reads with MiXCR anew, one entry per CDR3 protein. In the table there are more than 60,000 distinct CDR3 sequences, about a sixth of which are singletons. Concerning this clonotype: The antigen remains undetermined.

Study-wide findings and caveats: Effector cells had over 99% of their molecules in clones above 20 RNA copies, while naive cells had under 1%. Barcode-sharing identical TCR molecules could underestimate highly expanded clone sizes.

Specimen: naive CD8+ T cells from blood, with Jurkat cell RNA spiked in. Subset reported: FACS-sorted CD8+CD4-CCR7+CD45RA+ naive T cells. The chain uses TRBV7-8 and TRBJ2-7, with TRBD2 matching over 8 bases. The clonotype was recovered from a human donor in good health. Some libraries in this study had Jurkat cell RNA spiked in. The CDR3 DNA reads TGTGCCAGCAGCCAGCTGGAGCGGGGGACCTACGAGCAGTACTTC. Its translation: CASSQLERGTYEQYF.